This TCR beta chain was recovered during a study of blood T cell repertoires in COVID-19. The wider study: Both acute and convalescent COVID-19 samples were obtained from the United States, Italy and Spain. PBMCs, B-cell-depleted T cells, or T cells provided the cDNA or gDNA that made up the material.

How the authors handled the data: Reference gene primer amplification gave nucleated cell count estimates. Clones were sequenced by immunoSEQ multiplex PCR, and TCRdb holds only the in-frame ones, with some missing. The V and J calls and clone size come from that table; D and trimming were worked out from the DNA. The sample has roughly 20,000 clones; 60% to 85% are singletons. This CDR3 comprises 13 residues. V lost 8 bases and J lost 4; bases outside the gene matches: 5. Germline CDR1 is SNHLY and CDR2 is FYNNEI. This clone was observed a few times. This chain connects TRBV2 to TRBJ2-5; 9 nucleotides align to TRBD1. This TCR was sampled from a man in his 60s with active COVID-19. Sequencing used peripheral blood. Here the CDR3 reads CASLGTGRETQYF. The CDR3 DNA sequence: TGTGCCAGCCTGGGGACAGGGAGAGAGACCCAGTACTTC.